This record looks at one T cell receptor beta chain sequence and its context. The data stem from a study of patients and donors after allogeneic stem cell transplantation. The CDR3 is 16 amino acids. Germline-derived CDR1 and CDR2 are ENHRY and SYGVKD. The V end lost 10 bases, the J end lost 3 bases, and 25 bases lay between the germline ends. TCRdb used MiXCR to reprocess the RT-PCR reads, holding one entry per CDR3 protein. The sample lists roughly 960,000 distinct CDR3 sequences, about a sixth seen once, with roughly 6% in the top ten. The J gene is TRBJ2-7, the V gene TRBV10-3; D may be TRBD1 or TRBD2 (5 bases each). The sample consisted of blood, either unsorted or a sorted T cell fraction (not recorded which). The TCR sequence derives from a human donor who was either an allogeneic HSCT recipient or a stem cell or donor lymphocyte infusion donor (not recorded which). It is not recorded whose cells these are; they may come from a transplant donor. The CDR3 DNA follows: TGTGCCAACAGCCCTTCGGCCCGGGGCCCGCACTACGAGCAGTACTTC. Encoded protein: CANSPSARGPHYEQYF.